The clone carrying this T cell receptor (beta chain) was recorded at least ten times. Its antigen is currently unknown. Both TRBC1 and TRBC2 were covered by a beta constant-region primer of two equimolar oligonucleotides. The ligated cDNA underwent four PCR rounds using SP2 and nested alpha and beta constant-region primers. TCRdb ran MiXCR on the UMI-ligation and nested PCR reads and lists one entry per CDR3 protein. The sample has some 83,000 distinct CDR3 sequences, 9% seen once. Overnight CMV lysate stimulation of fresh PBMCs defined donor CMV status by CD4+ IFNgamma. CD8 T cells were positively selected from what remained after CD4 positive selection. This sample is drawn from a study of naive and memory T cell subsets. Broader study findings: Naive and memory repertoire findings lacked a ground truth for validation. Naive and memory subsets had different power law exponents for TCR abundance.

The CDR3 length is 16 residues. Trimming removed 5 bases from V and 6 bases from J; junction bases left unmatched: 7. The germline CDR1 and CDR2 sequences are SGHAT and FQNNGV. This TCR was sampled from a human donor in good health. The J gene is TRBJ2-4, the V gene TRBV11-2; TRBD2 matches 13 bases. Material: naive CD8+ T cells from blood. CDR3 in amino acids: CASSVGLAGKANIQYF. DNA of the CDR3: TGTGCCAGCAGCGTGGGACTAGCGGGAAAGGCAAACATTCAGTACTTC.